The 15 T cell receptor beta chains presented below share a single source sample, sequenced in a study of T-cell memory formation after mild COVID-19. TCRdb ran MiXCR on the 5' RACE reads and lists one entry per CDR3 protein. Of 200,000 to 250,000 distinct CDR3 sequences in the sample, approximately 15% are singletons; the top ten hold 2.1%. The sample taken for sequencing was PBMCs or a T cell subset sorted from them (not recorded which). The receptor source for this set is an adult woman who had mild COVID-19 (a few samples of this study predate the infection). Cell type and time point are not known.

The DNA for the CDR3 is TGTGCCAGCTCCCGGGACGTGGACGACACCATATATTTT. Translated: CASSRDVDDTIYF. The rearrangement uses TRBV18 and TRBJ1-3; D may be TRBD1 (5 bases). Germline V gives CDR1 KGHSH, CDR2 LQKENI. Trimming left V 6 bases short and J 8 bases short, with 14 bases between. CDR3 size: 13 residues.

V is TRBV19 and J is TRBJ1-2, with TRBD1 matching 10 bases. Germline CDR1 LNHDA, CDR2 SQIVND (reference sequence). The CDR3 is 14 amino acids. V shed 6 bases and J 7 bases; nucleotides not matched to a gene: 8. CDR3 in DNA: TGTGCCAGTAGCCCGGGACAGGGGTTAGGTGGCTACACCTTC. As protein: CASSPGQGLGGYTF.

This clonotype was observed a few times. CDR3 residues: CASRQGTSQAREQFF. CDR3 bases: TGCGCCAGCAGGCAGGGGACTAGCCAAGCGCGGGAGCAGTTCTTC. The chain uses TRBV5-1 and TRBJ2-1; 9 positions agree with TRBD2. Germline trimming cut 5 bases from V and 10 bases from J; bases unmatched to any gene: 13. In germline, CDR1 is SGHRS, CDR2 YFSETQ. This CDR3 is built from 15 residues.

The gene calls are TRBV6-5 and TRBJ2-7, with 7 bases aligning to TRBD1. The germline V gene has CDR1 MNHEY and CDR2 SVGAGI. With 6 bases clipped from V and 2 bases from J, the junction kept 7 bases outside the gene matches. This CDR3 is 14 amino acids long. The CDR3 bases are TGTGCCAGCAGACGCCGGGACAGAACCTACGAGCAGTACTTC. It codes for CASRRRDRTYEQYF.

The rearrangement joins TRBV4-2 to TRBJ2-2, with 9 bases identical to TRBD2. This CDR3 is built from 16 residues. J gave up 3 bases and V 2 bases, and 4 bases lay outside the gene matches. The germline V gene has CDR1 LGHNA and CDR2 YNFKEQ. The CDR3 spells CASSQLAGLDTGELFF. In DNA, the CDR3 is TGTGCCAGCAGCCAACTAGCGGGGTTGGACACCGGGGAGCTGTTTTTT.

This chain joins TRBV29-1 and TRBJ1-1; possible D gene TRBD1, 6 bases. V was trimmed by 0 bases and J by 0 bases, leaving 8 bases between them. The CDR3 runs 14 residues. Germline V gene lookup returns CDR1 SQVTM and CDR2 ANQGSEA. The CDR3 sequence: CSVEDDRMNTEAFF. In DNA form, the CDR3 reads TGCAGCGTTGAAGATGACAGGATGAACACTGAAGCTTTCTTT.

This clonotype has more than one count but fewer than ten. This chain uses TRBV7-2 with TRBJ2-3; no definite D call. Germline assignment: CDR1 SGHTA and CDR2 FQGNSA. The CDR3 runs to 15 residues. Trimming pared 3 bases from V and 4 bases from J, leaving 14 bases between. CDR3 DNA sequence: TGTGCCAGCAGCTTTATCGGCCCGGTGCCAGATACGCAGTATTTT. It encodes CASSFIGPVPDTQYF.

This clonotype has just a few counts. The rearrangement links TRBV5-1 to TRBJ2-7; tentative D call: TRBD1 (5 bases). Trimming removed 0 bases from V and 4 bases from J, with 14 bases in between. CDR3 size: 15 residues. Germline V gives CDR1 SGHRS, CDR2 YFSETQ. CDR3 sequence reads: CASSLESTDPYEQYF. The CDR3 DNA follows: TGCGCCAGCAGCTTGGAGTCGACAGACCCTTACGAGCAGTACTTC.

The V call is TRBV18, the J call TRBJ2-2, with D uncertain. V was cut by 3 bases and J by 4 bases, with 12 bases left in between. CDR1 and CDR2 (germline): KGHSH, LQKENI. The CDR3 sequence is 15 residues long. CDR3 in amino acids: CASSPMALSTGELFF. For the CDR3, the DNA is TGTGCCAGCTCACCGATGGCCCTCTCCACCGGGGAGCTGTTTTTT.

CDR3 amino acids: CASRGTGAGDTQYF. The CDR3, as DNA: TGTGCCAGCAGAGGGACAGGGGCAGGAGATACGCAGTATTTT. The chain uses TRBV6-2 or TRBV6-3 and TRBJ2-3; TRBD1 matches at 10 bases. CDR1 and CDR2 from the germline V gene are MNHEY and SVGEGT. The CDR3 covers 14 residues. After removal of 6 bases from V and 5 bases from J, the junction contained 5 bases not matched to a gene.

The chain combines TRBV2 with TRBJ2-7; 12 positions match TRBD2. Germline CDR1 SNHLY, CDR2 FYNNEI. The ends lost 7 bases at V and 7 bases at J; junction bases unmatched: 8. CDR3 length: 14 amino acids. The CDR3 is CASTSGLAGREQYF. In nucleotides, the CDR3 is TGTGCCAGCACTTCAGGACTAGCGGGAAGGGAGCAGTACTTC.

The V gene is TRBV6-1, the J gene TRBJ1-5; tentative D call: TRBD1 (6 bases). Trimming cost V 5 bases and J 8 bases, with 10 bases left between them. CDR3 length: 12 amino acids. CDR1 and CDR2 from the germline V gene are MNHNS and SASEGT. This CDR3 reads CASSQGWEPQHF. For the CDR3, the DNA is TGTGCCAGCAGTCAGGGGTGGGAGCCCCAGCATTTT.

V is TRBV4-2 and J is TRBJ1-4, with D perhaps TRBD1 (5 bases). V lost 4 bases and J lost 4, with 16 bases in between. Looked up from germline, CDR1 is LGHNA and CDR2 is YNFKEQ. This CDR3 contains 16 residues. The CDR3 loop is CASSLDQGRDNEKLFF. The CDR3 nucleotides are TGTGCCAGCAGCCTCGACCAGGGCAGGGATAATGAAAAACTGTTTTTT.

Of note for this clonotype: Compared with germline, one end of the junction differs, possibly owing to a read error. This rearrangement joins TRBV7-8 to TRBJ2-3, with TRBD2 matching over 7 bases. The CDR3 consists of 12 residues. The germline CDR1 and CDR2 sequences are SGHVS and FQNEAQ. CDR3 loop: CASSIRLAPRDF. Written as DNA, the CDR3 is TGTGCCAGCAGCATTAGACTAGCCCCCAGGGATTTT.

The chain combines TRBV5-5 with TRBJ2-6; 7 positions agree with TRBD1. CDR3 length: 17 amino acids. From germline, CDR1 is SGHKS and CDR2 YYEKEE (reference sequence). V was clipped by 2 bases and J by 0 bases; unmatched bases: 5. CDR3 coding DNA: TGTGCCAGCAGCTTCAGGGGGTTGCGCTCTGGGGCCAACGTCCTGACTTTC. It translates to CASSFRGLRSGANVLTF.